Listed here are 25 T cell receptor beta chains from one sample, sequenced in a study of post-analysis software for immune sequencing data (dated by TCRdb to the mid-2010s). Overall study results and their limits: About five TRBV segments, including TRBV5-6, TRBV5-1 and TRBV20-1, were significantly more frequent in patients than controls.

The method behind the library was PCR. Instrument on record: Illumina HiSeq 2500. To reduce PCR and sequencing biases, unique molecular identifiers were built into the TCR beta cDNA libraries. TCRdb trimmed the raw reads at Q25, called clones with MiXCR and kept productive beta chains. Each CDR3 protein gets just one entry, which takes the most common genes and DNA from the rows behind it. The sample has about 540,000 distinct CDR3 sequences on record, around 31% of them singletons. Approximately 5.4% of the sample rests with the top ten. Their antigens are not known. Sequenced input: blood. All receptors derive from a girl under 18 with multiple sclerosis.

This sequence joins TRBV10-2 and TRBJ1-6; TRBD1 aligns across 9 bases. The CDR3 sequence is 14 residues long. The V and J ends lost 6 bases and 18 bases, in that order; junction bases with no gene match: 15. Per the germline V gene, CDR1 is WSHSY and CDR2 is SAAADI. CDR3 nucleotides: TGCGCCAGCAGCTCCGGGACAGGGAAGGTCTCACCCCACTTT. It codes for CASSSGTGKVSPHF.

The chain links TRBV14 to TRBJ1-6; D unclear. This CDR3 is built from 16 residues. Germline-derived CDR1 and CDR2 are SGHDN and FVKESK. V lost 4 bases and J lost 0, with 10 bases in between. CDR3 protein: CASSPAGSSYNSPLHF. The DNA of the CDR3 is TGTGCCAGCAGCCCCGCGGGGAGCTCCTATAATTCACCCCTCCACTTT.

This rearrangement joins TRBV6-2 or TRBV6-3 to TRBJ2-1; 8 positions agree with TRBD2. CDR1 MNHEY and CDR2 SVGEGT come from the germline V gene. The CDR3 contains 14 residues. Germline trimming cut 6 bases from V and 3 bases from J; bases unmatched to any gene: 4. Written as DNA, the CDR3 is TGTGCCAGCAGCGGAGCGGGGGTCTACAATGAGCAGTTCTTC. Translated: CASSGAGVYNEQFF.

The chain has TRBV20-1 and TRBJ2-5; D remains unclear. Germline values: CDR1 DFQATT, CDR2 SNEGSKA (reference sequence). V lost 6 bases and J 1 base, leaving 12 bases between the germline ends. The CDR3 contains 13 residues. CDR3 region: CSATTGGQETQYF. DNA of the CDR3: TGCAGTGCCACAACCGGCGGCCAAGAGACCCAGTACTTC.

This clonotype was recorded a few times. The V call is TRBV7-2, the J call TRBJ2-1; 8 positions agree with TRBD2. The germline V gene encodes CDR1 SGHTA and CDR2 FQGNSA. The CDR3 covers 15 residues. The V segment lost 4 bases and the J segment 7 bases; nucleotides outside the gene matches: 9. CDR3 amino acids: CASSSALAAGNEQFF. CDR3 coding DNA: TGTGCCAGCAGCTCCGCACTAGCGGCCGGGAATGAGCAGTTCTTC.

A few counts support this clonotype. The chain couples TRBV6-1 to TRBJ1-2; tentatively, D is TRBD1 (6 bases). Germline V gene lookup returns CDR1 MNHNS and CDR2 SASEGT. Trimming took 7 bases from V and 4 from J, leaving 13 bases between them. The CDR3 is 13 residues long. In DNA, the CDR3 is TGTGCCAGCATCTGGGGAGGGGGCTATGGCTACACCTTC. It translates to CASIWGGGYGYTF.

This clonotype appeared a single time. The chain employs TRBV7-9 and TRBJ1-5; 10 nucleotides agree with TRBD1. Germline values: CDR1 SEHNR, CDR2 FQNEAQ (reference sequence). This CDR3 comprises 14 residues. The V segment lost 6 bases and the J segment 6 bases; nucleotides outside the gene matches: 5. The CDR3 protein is CASRRQGAGQPQHF. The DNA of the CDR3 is TGTGCCAGCAGGAGACAGGGGGCTGGTCAGCCCCAGCATTTT.

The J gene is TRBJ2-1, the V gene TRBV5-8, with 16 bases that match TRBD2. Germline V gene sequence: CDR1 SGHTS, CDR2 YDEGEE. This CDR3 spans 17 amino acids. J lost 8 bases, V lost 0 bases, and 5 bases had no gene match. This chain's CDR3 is CASSLVGTSGGAYEQFF. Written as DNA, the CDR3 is TGTGCCAGCAGCTTGGTTGGGACTAGCGGGGGGGCTTATGAGCAGTTCTTC.

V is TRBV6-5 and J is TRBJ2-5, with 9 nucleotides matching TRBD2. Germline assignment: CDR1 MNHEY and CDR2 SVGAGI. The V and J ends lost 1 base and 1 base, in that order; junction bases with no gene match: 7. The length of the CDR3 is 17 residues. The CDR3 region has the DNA TGTGCCAGCAGTTACTGGGTTGGCGGGGGGGTCCAAGAGACCCAGTACTTC. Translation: CASSYWVGGGVQETQYF.

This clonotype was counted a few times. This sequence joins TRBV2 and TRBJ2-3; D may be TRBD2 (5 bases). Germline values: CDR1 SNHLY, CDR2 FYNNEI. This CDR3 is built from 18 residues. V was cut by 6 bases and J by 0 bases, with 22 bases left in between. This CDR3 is CASSDPPERTLSTDTQYF. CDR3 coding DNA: TGTGCCAGCAGCGACCCCCCCGAGCGGACCCTAAGCACAGATACGCAGTATTTT.

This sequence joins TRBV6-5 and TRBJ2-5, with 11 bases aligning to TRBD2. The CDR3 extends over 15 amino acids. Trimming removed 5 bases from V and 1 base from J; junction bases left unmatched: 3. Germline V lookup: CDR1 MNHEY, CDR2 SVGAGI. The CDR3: CASSQGLAVQETQYF. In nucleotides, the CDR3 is TGTGCCAGCAGTCAGGGACTAGCGGTCCAAGAGACCCAGTACTTC.

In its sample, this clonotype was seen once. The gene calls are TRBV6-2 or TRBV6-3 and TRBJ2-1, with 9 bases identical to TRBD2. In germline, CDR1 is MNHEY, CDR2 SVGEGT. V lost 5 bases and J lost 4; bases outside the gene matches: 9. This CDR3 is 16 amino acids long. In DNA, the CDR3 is TGTGCCAGCAGTACTGCCGGACTAGCGAGATACAATGAGCAGTTCTTC. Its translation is CASSTAGLARYNEQFF.

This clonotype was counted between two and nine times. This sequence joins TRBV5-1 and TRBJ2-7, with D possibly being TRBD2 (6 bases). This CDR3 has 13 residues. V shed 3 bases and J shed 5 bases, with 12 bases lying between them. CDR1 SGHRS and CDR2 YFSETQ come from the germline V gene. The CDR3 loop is CASSSVRTNEQYF. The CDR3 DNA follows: TGCGCCAGCAGCTCCGTCCGGACTAACGAGCAGTACTTC. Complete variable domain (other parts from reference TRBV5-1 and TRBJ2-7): KAGVTQTPRYLIKTRGQQVTLSCSPISGHRSVSWYQQTPGQGLQFLFEYFSETQRNKGNFPGRFSGRQFSNSRSEMNVSTLELGDSALYLCASSSVRTNEQYFGPGTRLTVT.

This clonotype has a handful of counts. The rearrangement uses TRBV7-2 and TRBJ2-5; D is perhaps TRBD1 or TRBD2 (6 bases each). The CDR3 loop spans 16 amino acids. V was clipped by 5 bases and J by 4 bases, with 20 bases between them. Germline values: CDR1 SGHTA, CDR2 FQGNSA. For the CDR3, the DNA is TGTGCCAGCAGCACCGCCCGGTGGTCGGGGGCAGAGACCCAGTACTTC. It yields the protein CASSTARWSGAETQYF.

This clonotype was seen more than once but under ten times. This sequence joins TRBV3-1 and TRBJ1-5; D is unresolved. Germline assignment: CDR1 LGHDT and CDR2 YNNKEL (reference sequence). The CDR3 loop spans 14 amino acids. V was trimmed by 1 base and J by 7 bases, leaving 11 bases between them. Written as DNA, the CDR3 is TGTGCCAGCAGCCAAGCCCGACAAGGGCAGCCCCAGCATTTT. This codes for CASSQARQGQPQHF. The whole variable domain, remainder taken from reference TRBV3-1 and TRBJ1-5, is DTAVSQTPKYLVTQMGNDKSIKCEQNLGHDTMYWYKQDSKKFLKIMFSYNNKELIINETVPNRFSPKSPDKAHLNLHINSLELGDSAVYFCASSQARQGQPQHFGDGTRLSIL.

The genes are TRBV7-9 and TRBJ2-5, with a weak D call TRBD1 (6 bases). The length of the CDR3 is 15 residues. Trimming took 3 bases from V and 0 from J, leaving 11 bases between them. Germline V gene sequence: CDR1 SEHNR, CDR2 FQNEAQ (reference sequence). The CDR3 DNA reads TGTGCCAGCAGCTTTCTACAGGGATACCAAGAGACCCAGTACTTC. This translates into CASSFLQGYQETQYF.

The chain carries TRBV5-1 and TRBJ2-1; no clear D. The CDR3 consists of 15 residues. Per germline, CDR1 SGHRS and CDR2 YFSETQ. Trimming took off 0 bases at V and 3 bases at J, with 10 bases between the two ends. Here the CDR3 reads CASSLESPDYNEQFF. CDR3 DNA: TGCGCCAGCAGCTTGGAGTCCCCAGACTACAATGAGCAGTTCTTC.

The CDR3 here is CSASQGARQPQHF. The CDR3 DNA is TGCAGTGCTAGTCAGGGGGCTCGGCAGCCCCAGCATTTT. The chain uses TRBV20-1 and TRBJ1-5; 8 bases are shared with TRBD1. This CDR3 has 13 residues. Per germline, CDR1 DFQATT and CDR2 SNEGSKA (reference sequence). The V segment lost 3 bases and the J segment 7 bases; nucleotides outside the gene matches: 5.

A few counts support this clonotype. As DNA, the CDR3 is TGCAGTGCCCAAGACCGGGCACCTGGCTACACCTTC. Translating gives CSAQDRAPGYTF. The gene calls are TRBV20-1 and TRBJ1-2; D remains ambiguous. CDR3 size: 12 residues. Between the trimmed V and J ends, which lost 6 bases and 7 bases, there was a span of 15 bases. Germline V CDR1 and CDR2: DFQATT, SNEGSKA (reference sequence).

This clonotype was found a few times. The CDR3 sequence is CASSSEQGGRETQYF. In DNA form, the CDR3 reads TGCGCCAGCAGCTCCGAGCAAGGGGGCCGGGAGACCCAGTACTTC. V and J are TRBV5-1 and TRBJ2-5, with TRBD1 matching over 7 bases. Germline V gene lookup returns CDR1 SGHRS and CDR2 YFSETQ. V shed 3 bases and J 5 bases; nucleotides not matched to a gene: 10. There are 15 residues in the CDR3.

The CDR3 DNA sequence: TGTGCCAGCAGTTATTCTCCGGGACAGGGCCTGACTGGCTACACCTTC. This gives the protein CASSYSPGQGLTGYTF. V and J are TRBV6-6 and TRBJ1-2; 9 bases are shared with TRBD1. CDR1 and CDR2 (germline): MNHNY, SVGAGI (reference sequence). The CDR3 sequence is 16 residues long. The V and J ends lost 3 bases and 7 bases, in that order; junction bases with no gene match: 12.

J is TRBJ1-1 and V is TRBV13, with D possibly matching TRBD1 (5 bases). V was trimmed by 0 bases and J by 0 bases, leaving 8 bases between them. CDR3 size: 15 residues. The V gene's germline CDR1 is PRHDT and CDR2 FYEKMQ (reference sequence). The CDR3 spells CASSLGGQVNTEAFF. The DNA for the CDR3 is TGTGCCAGCAGCTTAGGTGGACAAGTGAACACTGAAGCTTTCTTT.

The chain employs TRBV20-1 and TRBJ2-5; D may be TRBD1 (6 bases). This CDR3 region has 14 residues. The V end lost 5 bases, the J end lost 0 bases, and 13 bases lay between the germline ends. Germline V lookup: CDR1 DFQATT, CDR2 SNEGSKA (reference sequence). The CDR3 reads CSALQGRYQETQYF. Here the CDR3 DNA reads TGCAGTGCTTTACAGGGACGGTACCAAGAGACCCAGTACTTC.

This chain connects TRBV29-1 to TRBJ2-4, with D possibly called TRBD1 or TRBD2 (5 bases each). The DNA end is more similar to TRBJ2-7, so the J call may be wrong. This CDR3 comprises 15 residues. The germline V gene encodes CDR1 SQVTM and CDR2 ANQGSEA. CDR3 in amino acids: CSVATGPTVTCEQYF. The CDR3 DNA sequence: TGCAGCGTTGCGACGGGACCAACTGTCACCTGCGAGCAGTACTTC.

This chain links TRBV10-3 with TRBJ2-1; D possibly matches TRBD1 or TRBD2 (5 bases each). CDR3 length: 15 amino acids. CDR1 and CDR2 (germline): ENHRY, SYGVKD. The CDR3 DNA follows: TGTGCTTCATCGAACGGGGCCTCTCGTTACAATGAGCAGTTCTTC. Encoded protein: CASSNGASRYNEQFF.